This TCR beta chain was found in a study of T cell clonotyping in hematopoietic cell transplantation. Overall study results and limits: Graft donor and pretransplant recipient Inverse Simpson Index values predicted broader posttransplant TCR diversity. No sorting was done, leaving CD4 and CD8 contributions mixed.

Assay used: immunoSEQ multiplex PCR; TCRdb lists only in-frame clones, some missing. This table has some 11,000 clones, about 92% appearing once. Germline V gives CDR1 SGHKS, CDR2 YYEKEE (reference sequence). The CDR3 spans 10 residues. Described time point: recipient sample about 28 days before transplant, after cytoreduction. Samples: about 28 days before transplant, then days 30, 100 and 180 after. This clone is deemed large. Its antigen is not known. This sequence originates from a woman aged 40 to 50 with acute myeloid leukemia. Some clones in this sample may be carry-over from other donors' samples. The chain recombines TRBV5-5 with TRBJ2-7; D is perhaps TRBD2 (6 bases). The specimen comprised peripheral blood mononuclear cells, sampled before stem cell transplant. CDR3 nucleotide sequence: TGTTCGGCCGGGGAGGACGAGCAGTACTTC. The encoded protein is CSAGEDEQYF.